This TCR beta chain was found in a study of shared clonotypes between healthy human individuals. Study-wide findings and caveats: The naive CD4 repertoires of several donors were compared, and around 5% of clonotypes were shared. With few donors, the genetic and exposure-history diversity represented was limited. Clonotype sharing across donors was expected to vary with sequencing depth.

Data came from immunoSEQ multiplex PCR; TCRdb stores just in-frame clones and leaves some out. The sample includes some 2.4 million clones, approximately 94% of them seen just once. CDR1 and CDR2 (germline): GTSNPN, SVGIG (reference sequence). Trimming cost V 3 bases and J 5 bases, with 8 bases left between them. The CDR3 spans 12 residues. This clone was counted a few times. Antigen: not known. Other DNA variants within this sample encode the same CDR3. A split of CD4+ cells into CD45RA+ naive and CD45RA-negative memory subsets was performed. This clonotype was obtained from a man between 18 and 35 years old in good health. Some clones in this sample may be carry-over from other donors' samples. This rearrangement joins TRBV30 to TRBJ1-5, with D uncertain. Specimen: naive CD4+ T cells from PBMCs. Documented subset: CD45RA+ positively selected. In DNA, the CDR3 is TGTGCCTGGAGCGCGGGGTATCAGCCCCAGCATTTT. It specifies CAWSAGYQPQHF. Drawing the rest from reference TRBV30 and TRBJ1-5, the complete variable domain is SQTIHQWPATLVQPVGSPLSLECTVEGTSNPNLYWYRQAAGRGLQLLFYSVGIGQISSEVPQNLSASRPQDRQFILSSKKLLLSDSGFYLCAWSAGYQPQHFGDGTRLSIL.